This TCR beta chain was identified during a study of blood T cells in healthy people across ages. Broader study findings: Long-lived donors carried more naive CD4+ cells and greater diversity than aged donors. No one knew whether donors had CMV, which possibly confounded expanded clonotype changes.

A second PCR, run for roughly 7 to 11 cycles, used a sample-barcoded 5' primer plus a J-beta primer mix. TCRdb independently ran MiXCR on the 5' RACE reads; one entry per CDR3 protein. The sample includes around 870,000 distinct CDR3 sequences, 25% to 30% of them seen just once. This clonotype was seen repeatedly, ten times or more. Antigen specificity is unknown. Germline V lookup: CDR1 DFQATT, CDR2 SNEGSKA (reference sequence). The ends lost 0 bases at V and 8 bases at J; junction bases unmatched: 15. CDR3 length: 16 residues. The genes are TRBV20-1 and TRBJ2-7; 8 bases map to TRBD1. What was sequenced was blood. This TCR was recovered from a woman aged 80 or over in good health. The CDR3 bases are TGCAGTGCTAGAGATTGGGGAGGACAGGGAATTAAGAAGCAGTACTTC. Residues: CSARDWGGQGIKKQYF.